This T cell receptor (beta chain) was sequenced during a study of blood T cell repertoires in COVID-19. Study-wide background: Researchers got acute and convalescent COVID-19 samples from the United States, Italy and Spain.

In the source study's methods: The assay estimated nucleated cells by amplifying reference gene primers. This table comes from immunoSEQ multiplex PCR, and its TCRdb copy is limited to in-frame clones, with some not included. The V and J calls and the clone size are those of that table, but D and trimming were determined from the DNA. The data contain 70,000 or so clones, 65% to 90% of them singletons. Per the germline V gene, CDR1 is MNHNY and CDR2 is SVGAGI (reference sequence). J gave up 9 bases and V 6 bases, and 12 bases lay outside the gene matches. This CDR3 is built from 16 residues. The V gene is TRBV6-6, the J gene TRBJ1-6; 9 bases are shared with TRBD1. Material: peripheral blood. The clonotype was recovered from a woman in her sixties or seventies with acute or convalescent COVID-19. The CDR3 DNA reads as TGTGCCAGCAGCCGCCCGACACAGGGGGCTGGTTCACCCCTCCACTTT. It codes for CASSRPTQGAGSPLHF.